A selection of T cell receptor beta chains follows, all from one sample in a study of OX40 agonist ivuxolimab in advanced cancers. Sequencing used immunoSEQ multiplex PCR; TCRdb keeps in-frame clones, though not all of them. The sample holds 65,000 to 95,000 clones, more than 75% seen once. The material sequenced was CD4+ or CD8+ T cells sorted from blood, taken in a trial of the OX40 agonist ivuxolimab. Receptors originate from an adult with an advanced solid tumor such as melanoma, head and neck, liver or kidney cancer. CDR3s leave out the opening cysteine and the closing phenylalanine or tryptophan. The order of the fields is V gene, CDR3 protein.

>TRBV10-2
AVRGAGEVEQY
>TRBV27
ASSLTGGSGQPQH
>TRBV18
ASSPLGGASGYT
>TRBV19
ASGPGLVGGRGYNEQF
>TRBV4-1
ASSSRDLETPEQY
>TRBV4-3
ASSQQTSGGARDTQY
>TRBV4-2
ASSQEIAGEETQY
>TRBV7-2
ASSRRRTGRETQY
>TRBV21-1
ASSDTWGQGAGNIQY
>TRBV9
ASSSRTGTGEQF
>TRBV21-1
ASSPDREVVGEQF
>TRBV18
ASSPGELNYGYT
>TRBV5-4
ASGEGGSQETQY
>TRBV19
ASSIRGVPGQF
>TRBV28
ASSKPGGASYNEQF
>TRBV7-9
ASSSRGPAGVYGYT
>TRBV7-2
ASRLVGGPGTDTQY
>TRBV10-3
AIRAVGGKVYEQY
>TRBV6-1
ASSGLRGGSYNEQF
>TRBV7-9
ASSLVREARYEQY
>TRBV19
ASKVKGRAGELF
>TRBV4-3
ASSQVGDEQY
>TRBV6-5
ASSSPTGGGYT
>TRBV2
ASSGLNTITDTQY
>TRBV6-1
ASRLGLNTEAF
>TRBV11-2
ASSLGGGGPLNEQY
>TRBV7-2
ASSSADMLGYGYT
>TRBV7-9
ALDLGQGSGNTIY
>TRBV6-1
ASRGDITGELF
>TRBV6-6
ASSGSDNEKLF
>TRBV19
ASTSLASGGADTQY
>TRBV7-9
ASSLLAGRGYT
>TRBV11-2
ASSLDLITYEQY
>TRBV6-1
ASTVGSYEQY
>TRBV6-5
ASSRDRANYGYT
>TRBV6-6
ASSDLSGGDNEQF
>TRBV6-1
ASSPGQGFYEQY
>TRBV7-2
ASSSRWTDADTQY
>TRBV6-1
ASSDRGNRETQY
>TRBV6-1
ASSRANEQF
>TRBV7-2
ASSFSVGSTEAF
>TRBV19
ASSSGTGVGKLF
>TRBV4-3
ASSQAAENTEAF
>TRBV5-4
ASSPRQDNTEAF
>TRBV15
ATSRRTGAYEQY
>TRBV5-4
ASSLQLGEAF
>TRBV9
ASSKTGQSDTQY
>TRBV28
ASSRTGGETEAF
>TRBV13
ASSLYGSGEGATQY
>TRBV12-5
ASKQSVSVGEQF
>TRBV27
ASSLLLSLDTQY
>TRBV11-3
ASSLAGYNEQF
>TRBV5-8
ASSLFGHSVTTDTQY
>TRBV5-6
ASSLGQNYGYT
>TRBV11-1
ASSSTGVDTQY